These T cell receptor beta chains were read from a single sample in a study of T-cell reconstitution after alpha-beta-depleted transplantation in children. TCRdb reanalysed the PCR reads using MiXCR and keeps one entry per CDR3 protein. This table holds some 440,000 distinct CDR3 sequences, around 15% found once. The sample in question was PBMCs, mostly from graft donor cells, obtained 360 days after TCRalphabeta/CD19-depleted stem cell transplant. Receptor source: a boy under two years old who had a stem cell transplant for Wiskott-Aldrich syndrome, so the T cells may come from the graft donor. Both conserved end residues are part of each CDR3. Fields, in order: J gene, clone size, V gene, D gene, CDR3 DNA, CDR3 protein. D genes are given only for firm matches. The size of a clone is reported for some rows only, either as once, few or many, or as a class for expanded clones.

TRBJ2-1	-	TRBV29-1	-	TGCAGCGTTGAAGTCTGGCGCCTCAATGAGCAGTTCTTC	CSVEVWRLNEQFF
TRBJ2-7	few	TRBV10-3	-	TGTGCCATCAGTGTCGGCCACTCCGAGCAGTACTTC	CAISVGHSEQYF
TRBJ2-7	few	TRBV7-8	-	TGTGCCAGCAGCTTAGTCTGGTTGGGGGTAGGCTACGAGCAGTACTTC	CASSLVWLGVGYEQYF
TRBJ1-1	-	TRBV27	-	TGTGCCAGCAGTTCAATTGGACGGGGCACTGAAGCTTTCTTT	CASSSIGRGTEAFF
TRBJ1-5	-	TRBV7-2	-	TGTGCCAGCAGCTTTGACAGAGGAAGTCAGCCCCAGCATTTT	CASSFDRGSQPQHF
TRBJ2-2	few	TRBV7-3	TRBD2	TGTGCCAGCAGCTTAATTAGGGGGACAGTCGTAGCGGGAGCCCGAGATAGGGAGCTGTTTTTT	CASSLIRGTVVAGARDRELFF
TRBJ2-7	-	TRBV20-1	TRBD2	TGCAGTGCTAGAGATTATCTCCGACTAGCGGGGGGCCCTAGTGAGCAGTACTTC	CSARDYLRLAGGPSEQYF
TRBJ2-7	-	TRBV5-1	-	TGCGCCAGCAAGTCTAGGGGGGCCTCCTACGAGCAGTACTTC	CASKSRGASYEQYF
TRBJ2-7	few	TRBV4-1	TRBD1	TGCGCCAGCAGCCAAGATCCCGGGACAGGGGGCCACGAGCAGTACTTC	CASSQDPGTGGHEQYF
TRBJ2-3	-	TRBV2	-	TGTGCCAGCAGGCCAGCCCTTAGCACAGATACGCAGTATTTT	CASRPALSTDTQYF